Below, one T cell receptor (beta chain) is given with its context. Trimming took 7 bases from V and 4 from J, leaving 9 bases between them. There are 13 residues in the CDR3. Germline CDR1 KGHDR, CDR2 SFDVKD. The data are from a study of blood T cell repertoires in COVID-19. At the level of the study: Donors in the United States, Italy and Spain gave samples during acute or convalescent COVID-19. PBMCs, B-cell-depleted T cells, or T cells provided the cDNA or gDNA that made up the material.

Some clones are missing from TCRdb's copy, which holds only in-frame ones; the method was immunoSEQ multiplex PCR. Here the sample spans roughly 70,000 clones, around nine tenths being singletons. The chain has TRBV24-1 and TRBJ2-2; D perhaps matches TRBD1 (5 bases). The TCR originated in a man aged 80 or over with COVID-19, enrolled during active disease. The specimen sequenced was peripheral blood. The CDR3 DNA follows: TGTGCCACCAGCAAACAGGTCACCGGGGAGCTGTTTTTT. Translation gives CATSKQVTGELFF.